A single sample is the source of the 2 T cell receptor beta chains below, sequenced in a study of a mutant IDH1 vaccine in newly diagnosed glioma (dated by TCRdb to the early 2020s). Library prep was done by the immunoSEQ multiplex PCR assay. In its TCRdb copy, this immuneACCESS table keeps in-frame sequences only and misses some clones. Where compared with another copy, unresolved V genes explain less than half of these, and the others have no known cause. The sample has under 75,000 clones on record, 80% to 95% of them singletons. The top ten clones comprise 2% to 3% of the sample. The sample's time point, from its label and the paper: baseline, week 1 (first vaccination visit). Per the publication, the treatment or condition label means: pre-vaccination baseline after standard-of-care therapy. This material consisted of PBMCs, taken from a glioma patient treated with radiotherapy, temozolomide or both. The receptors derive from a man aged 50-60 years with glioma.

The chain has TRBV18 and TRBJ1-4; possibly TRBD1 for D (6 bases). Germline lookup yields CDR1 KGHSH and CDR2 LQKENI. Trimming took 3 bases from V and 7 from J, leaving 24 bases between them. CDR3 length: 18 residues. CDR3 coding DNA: TGTGCCAGCTCACCCCCTCAGGGGAGGGGGGCGCATCCTGAAAAACTGTTTTTT. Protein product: CASSPPQGRGAHPEKLFF.

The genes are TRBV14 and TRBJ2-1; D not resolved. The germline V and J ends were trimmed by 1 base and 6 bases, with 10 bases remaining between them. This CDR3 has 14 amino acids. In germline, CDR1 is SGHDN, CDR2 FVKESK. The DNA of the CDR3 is TGTGCCAGCAGCCAAGGACCTCGGATCAATGAGCAGTTCTTC. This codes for CASSQGPRINEQFF.